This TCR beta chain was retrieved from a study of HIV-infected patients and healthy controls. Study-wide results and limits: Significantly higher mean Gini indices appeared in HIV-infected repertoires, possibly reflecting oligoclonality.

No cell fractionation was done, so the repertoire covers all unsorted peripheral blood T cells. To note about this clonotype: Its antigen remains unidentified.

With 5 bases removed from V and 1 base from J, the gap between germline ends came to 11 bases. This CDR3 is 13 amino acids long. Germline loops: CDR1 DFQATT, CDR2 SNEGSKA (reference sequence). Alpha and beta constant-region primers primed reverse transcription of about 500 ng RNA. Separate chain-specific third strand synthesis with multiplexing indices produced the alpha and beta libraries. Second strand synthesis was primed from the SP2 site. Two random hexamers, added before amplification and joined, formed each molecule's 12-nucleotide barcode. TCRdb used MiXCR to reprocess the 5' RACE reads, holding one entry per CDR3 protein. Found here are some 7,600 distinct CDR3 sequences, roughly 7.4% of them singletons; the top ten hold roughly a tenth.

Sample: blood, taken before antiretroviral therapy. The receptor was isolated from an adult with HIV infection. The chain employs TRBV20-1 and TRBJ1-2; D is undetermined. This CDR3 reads CSAPDGSNYGYTF. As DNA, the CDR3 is TGCAGTGCTCCAGACGGAAGTAACTATGGCTACACCTTC.